Below, 5 T cell receptor beta chains from the same sample are listed, as sequenced in a study of blood T cell repertoires in COVID-19. Assay used: immunoSEQ multiplex PCR; TCRdb lists only in-frame clones, some missing. The sample lists some 250,000 clones; approximately 80% were seen once. The sequenced sample was peripheral blood. Receptors originate from a woman between 18 and 30 years old with acute or convalescent COVID-19.

The chain has TRBV7-9 and TRBJ1-2, with unresolved D. Per germline, CDR1 SEHNR and CDR2 FQNEAQ (reference sequence). The CDR3 runs to 14 residues. V was trimmed by 2 bases and J by 0 bases, leaving 7 bases between them. CDR3 sequence reads: CASSLLAANYGYTF. The CDR3 DNA reads TGTGCCAGCAGCTTACTCGCGGCTAACTATGGCTACACCTTC.

The chain's CDR3 is CASSYGRGLGGYGYTF. The CDR3 bases are TGTGCCAGCAGTTACGGCAGGGGGCTAGGCGGGTATGGCTACACCTTC. This chain links TRBV6-5 with TRBJ1-2; TRBD1 agrees at 8 bases. The trim removed 2 bases at V and 5 bases at J, leaving 10 bases unmatched. The germline CDR1 and CDR2 sequences are MNHEY and SVGAGI. The CDR3 covers 16 residues.

The chain recombines TRBV5-1 with TRBJ1-4, with 10 bases fitting TRBD1. Germline trimming cut 1 base from V and 0 bases from J; bases unmatched to any gene: 6. This CDR3 region has 18 residues. The germline CDR1 and CDR2 sequences are SGHRS and YFSETQ. DNA of the CDR3: TGCGCCAGCAGCTTGATGAGGGACAGGGGTTCAACTAATGAAAAACTGTTTTTT. Its protein is CASSLMRDRGSTNEKLFF.

The table lists this clone with a few counts. The chain combines TRBV28 with TRBJ1-2; 10 nucleotides align to TRBD1. Unmatched junction bases numbered 13, after V lost 4 bases and J lost 5 bases. The CDR3 has 17 amino acids. Germline lookup yields CDR1 MDHEN and CDR2 SYDVKM. For the CDR3, the DNA is TGTGCCAGCAGTTCCCCGTCTCTTGGGACAGGGGTGTATGGCTACACCTTC. Encoded protein: CASSSPSLGTGVYGYTF.

The chain recombines TRBV6-2 or TRBV6-3 with TRBJ2-7, with TRBD2 matching over 13 bases. Germline V CDR1 and CDR2: MNHEY, SVGEGT. The CDR3 totals 19 residues. Trimming took 0 bases from V and 4 from J; bases not matched to a gene: 12. DNA for the CDR3: TGTGCCAGCAGTTACTCGGGTGGAAGACTAGCGGGAGGCGTATACGAGCAGTACTTC. As protein: CASSYSGGRLAGGVYEQYF.